The 20 T cell receptor beta chains reported below all come from one sample, sequenced in a study of CD8 T cells in ankylosing spondylitis. TCRdb ran MiXCR on the 5' RACE reads and lists one entry per CDR3 protein. The table has 250,000 or so distinct CDR3 sequences, about a sixth seen once. Material: blood, either unsorted or a sorted T cell fraction (not recorded which). Receptors originate from a male donor with ankylosing spondylitis or in good health (not recorded which).

This clonotype came up many times. The J gene is TRBJ1-1, the V gene TRBV4-1; D perhaps matches TRBD1 (6 bases). From germline, CDR1 is MGHRA and CDR2 YSYEKL. The CDR3 runs 14 residues. V was cut by 3 bases and J by 1 base, with 9 bases left in between. The CDR3 sequence is CASSQLTGNTEAFF. The CDR3 DNA reads as TGCGCCAGCAGCCAGTTGACAGGGAACACTGAAGCTTTCTTT.

This clonotype occurred many times. The chain links TRBV20-1 to TRBJ2-1; TRBD2 matches at 7 bases. CDR3 length: 15 residues. CDR1 DFQATT and CDR2 SNEGSKA come from the germline V gene (reference sequence). V lost 0 bases and J lost 4; bases outside the gene matches: 6. The DNA for the CDR3 is TGCAGTGCTAGAGATCGGGCTAGCGGATACAATGAGCAGTTCTTC. This translates into CSARDRASGYNEQFF.

This clonotype was seen only a few times. The chain is built from TRBV4-2 and TRBJ2-7; D might be TRBD2 (6 bases). Germline CDR1 and CDR2: LGHNA and YNFKEQ. The CDR3 is 15 amino acids. With 4 bases removed from V and 2 bases from J, the gap between germline ends came to 15 bases. This CDR3 is CASSLYRTTTYEQYF. As DNA, the CDR3 is TGTGCCAGCAGCCTATATAGGACTACCACCTACGAGCAGTACTTC.

The rearrangement joins TRBV29-1 to TRBJ2-7; D perhaps matches TRBD2 (6 bases). Germline assignment: CDR1 SQVTM and CDR2 ANQGSEA. CDR3 length: 13 residues. The ends were cut back, 4 bases at V and 4 bases at J, with 14 bases in the middle. The CDR3 region has the DNA TGCAGCGTTGGGGGCGGGATTAGATACGAGCAGTACTTC. Protein: CSVGGGIRYEQYF.

This clonotype was counted only a few times. This sequence joins TRBV11-1 and TRBJ2-5; TRBD1 might be the D (6 bases). The CDR3 is made up of 20 amino acids. V was cut by 4 bases and J by 4 bases, with 31 bases left in between. The germline V gene has CDR1 SGHAT and CDR2 FQDESV (reference sequence). The CDR3, as DNA: TGTGCCAGCAGCTCGGAGATCAGGGTAGACAATTCGAAAGGGGGAGAGACCCAGTACTTC. Protein: CASSSEIRVDNSKGGETQYF.

The rearrangement uses TRBV6-1 and TRBJ2-5; D possibly uses TRBD1 or TRBD2 (6 bases each). Germline values: CDR1 MNHNS, CDR2 SASEGT. Deletions cut 6 bases from V and 2 bases from J, with 16 bases between. The CDR3 is 15 amino acids. The CDR3 sequence is CASSPSGGVQETQYF. CDR3 nucleotides: TGTGCCAGCAGCCCCTCCGGGGGCGTTCAAGAGACCCAGTACTTC.

This clonotype was found many times. The rearrangement uses TRBV29-1 and TRBJ2-2; TRBD1 or TRBD2 may be the D gene (5 bases each). The CDR3 covers 14 residues. Germline lookup yields CDR1 SQVTM and CDR2 ANQGSEA. V lost 2 bases and J lost 4, with 11 bases in between. CDR3 in DNA: TGCAGCGTTGAATTGGGGACGCGCACCGGGGAGCTGTTTTTT. Protein sequence: CSVELGTRTGELFF.

V and J are TRBV29-1 and TRBJ2-1; D gene ambiguous. CDR1 SQVTM and CDR2 ANQGSEA come from the germline V gene. The CDR3 runs 12 residues. Trimming left V 0 bases short and J 9 bases short, with 9 bases between. Here the CDR3 DNA reads TGCAGCGTTGAAGATAACTTGGTTGAGCAGTTCTTC. Protein: CSVEDNLVEQFF.

V usage is TRBV27 and J usage is TRBJ2-7; tentatively, D is TRBD2 (6 bases). Germline CDR1 reads MNHEY; CDR2 reads SMNVEV (reference sequence). Deletions cut 5 bases from V and 0 bases from J, with 14 bases between. This CDR3 spans 15 amino acids. The CDR3 DNA sequence: TGTGCCAGCAGTCCTCTTCAGGGACTCTCCTACGAGCAGTACTTC. Translation: CASSPLQGLSYEQYF.

In this sample, this clonotype turned up a few times. The CDR3 reads CASSLGTGGNYGYTF. In DNA, the CDR3 is TGTGCCAGCAGTTTAGGGACAGGGGGCAACTATGGCTACACCTTC. This sequence joins TRBV12-3 or TRBV12-4 and TRBJ1-2, with 11 bases aligning to TRBD1. Trimming removed 1 base from V and 2 bases from J; junction bases left unmatched: 0. This CDR3 comprises 15 residues.

The sample holds many counts of this clonotype. The gene calls are TRBV4-1 and TRBJ2-7, with TRBD1 matching 8 bases. The germline CDR1 and CDR2 sequences are MGHRA and YSYEKL. V was pared by 2 bases and J by 0 bases, with 15 bases of the junction left unmatched. This CDR3 has 19 residues. The CDR3 DNA follows: TGCGCCAGCAGCCAAACCCCAGGACAGGGTAGTATCCACTCCTACGAGCAGTACTTC. The encoded protein is CASSQTPGQGSIHSYEQYF.

A few counts support this clonotype. V is TRBV5-1 and J is TRBJ2-7; possibly TRBD1 or TRBD2 for D (5 bases each). There are 14 residues in the CDR3. Germline V gene data show CDR1 as SGHRS and CDR2 as YFSETQ. Trimming pared 3 bases from V and 2 bases from J, leaving 12 bases between. The CDR3 nucleotides read TGCGCCAGCAGCTACGGGACGCCGACCTACGAGCAGTACTTC. Protein product: CASSYGTPTYEQYF.

V is TRBV6-1 and J is TRBJ1-2; no definite D call. Germline CDR1 and CDR2: MNHNS and SASEGT. The CDR3 loop spans 14 amino acids. Trimming shortened V by 0 bases and J by 5 bases, and 10 bases separated the two germline ends. CDR3 nucleotide sequence: TGTGCCAGCAGTGAAGCGCTTATGGGATATGGCTACACCTTC. This gives the protein CASSEALMGYGYTF.

This clonotype turned up a few times. V is TRBV2 and J is TRBJ2-6; TRBD2 matches at 10 bases. Germline V gives CDR1 SNHLY, CDR2 FYNNEI. This CDR3 has 17 amino acids. Trimming cost V 7 bases and J 2 bases; bases outside gene matches: 8. CDR3 in amino acids: CASTPLAGVPGANVLTF. The CDR3 coding sequence is TGTGCCAGCACTCCGCTAGCGGGAGTCCCTGGGGCCAACGTCCTGACTTTC.

The chain links TRBV7-6 to TRBJ2-7; D ambiguous. CDR1 SGHVS and CDR2 FNYEAQ come from the germline V gene. The CDR3 has 15 residues. Trimming left V 0 bases short and J 3 bases short, with 12 bases between. In DNA form, the CDR3 reads TGTGCCAGCAGCTTAGCCGACCCGAGTTTCTACGAGCAGTACTTC. Its translation: CASSLADPSFYEQYF.

J is TRBJ2-1 and V is TRBV3-1; the D gene could be TRBD1 or TRBD2 (5 bases each). The CDR3 is 16 amino acids. Germline V lookup: CDR1 LGHDT, CDR2 YNNKEL (reference sequence). V lost 3 bases to trimming and J lost 9 bases, with 21 bases between them. CDR3 nucleotide sequence: TGTGCCAGCAGCCAGGATCCAAGCGGAGGAAGGGGTGAGCAGTTCTTC. This codes for CASSQDPSGGRGEQFF.

This clonotype was seen more than once but under ten times. CDR3: CSANSPSGGYEQYF. CDR3 coding DNA: TGCAGTGCTAATTCCCCCAGCGGGGGCTACGAGCAGTACTTC. The chain is built from TRBV20-1 and TRBJ2-7; TRBD2 agrees at 8 bases. V shed 4 bases, J shed 3 bases, and the junction held 8 bases outside the gene matches. The germline gives CDR1 DFQATT, CDR2 SNEGSKA (reference sequence). CDR3 length: 14 amino acids.

The chain uses TRBV7-8 and TRBJ2-5; D uncertain. Trimming took off 1 base at V and 1 base at J, with 16 bases between the two ends. The CDR3 has 17 amino acids. Per germline, CDR1 SGHVS and CDR2 FQNEAQ. Here the CDR3 DNA reads TGTGCCAGCAGCTTAGGTCGGTTAGGCCCCTTCCAAGAGACCCAGTACTTC. As protein: CASSLGRLGPFQETQYF. The variable domain in full, with the rest retrieved from reference TRBV7-8 and TRBJ2-5, is GAGVSQSPRYKVAKRGQDVALRCDPISGHVSLFWYQQALGQGPEFLTYFQNEAQLDKSGLPSDRFFAERPEGSVSTLKIQRTQQEDSAVYLCASSLGRLGPFQETQYFGPGTRLLVL.

The chain couples TRBV12-3 or TRBV12-4 to TRBJ2-1, with 12 bases fitting TRBD2. The V segment lost 6 bases and the J segment 5 bases; nucleotides outside the gene matches: 8. The CDR3 totals 16 residues. The CDR3 region is CASSPSGRALDNEQFF. CDR3 nucleotide sequence: TGTGCCAGCAGCCCTAGCGGGAGGGCCTTAGACAATGAGCAGTTCTTC.

This clonotype was seen more than once but under ten times. This chain links TRBV29-1 with TRBJ2-5; 7 nucleotides line up with TRBD1. J was trimmed by 2 bases and V by 0 bases; bases with no gene match: 6. The germline gives CDR1 SQVTM, CDR2 ANQGSEA. The CDR3 has 15 residues. The DNA of the CDR3 is TGCAGCGTTGAAGAGGCCGGGACAGAACAAGAGACCCAGTACTTC. It codes for CSVEEAGTEQETQYF.